The 25 T cell receptor beta chains below come from one sample, sequenced in a study of monozygotic twins with inflammatory bowel disease. TCRdb reprocessed the 5' RACE reads; each CDR3 protein has one entry and no DNA is given. In all, the sample yields a few hundred thousand distinct CDR3 sequences. The sample comprised blood. The receptors were gathered from a human donor with ulcerative colitis or Crohn's disease, or a healthy co-twin of an affected twin (not recorded which).

V is TRBV12-3 or TRBV12-4 and J is TRBJ2-2. This CDR3 contains 13 residues. The chain's CDR3 is CASSRVGTGELFF.

The chain has TRBV20-1 and TRBJ1-2; checking the TCRdb D call of TRBD1 is not possible without DNA. Germline lookup yields CDR1 DFQATT and CDR2 SNEGSKA (reference sequence). The length of the CDR3 is 14 residues. The CDR3 protein is CSAPAPERYYGYTF.

The genes are TRBV7-2 and TRBJ2-7; TCRdb gives TRBD1 as the D gene, but with no DNA this cannot be confirmed. The CDR3 has 14 residues. Germline values: CDR1 SGHTA, CDR2 FQGNSA. The chain's CDR3 is CASSFADRAYEQYF.

The gene calls are TRBV14 and TRBJ2-3. Germline-derived CDR1 and CDR2 are SGHDN and FVKESK. The CDR3 length is 15 residues. CDR3 residues: CASSQVWGWTDTQYF.

Here the CDR3 reads CASSHSGTSRYNEQFF. V gene TRBV3-1 combines with J gene TRBJ2-1; absent DNA, TCRdb's TRBD2 call cannot be checked. Germline V gene lookup returns CDR1 LGHDT and CDR2 YNNKEL (reference sequence). The CDR3 length is 16 residues.

The chain is built from TRBV29-1 and TRBJ1-3. There are 13 residues in the CDR3. Germline V gives CDR1 SQVTM, CDR2 ANQGSEA. CDR3 residues: CSATVFSGNTIYF. Complete variable domain (other parts from reference TRBV29-1 and TRBJ1-3): SAVISQKPSRDICQRGTSLTIQCQVDSQVTMMFWYRQQPGQSLTLIATANQGSEATYESGFVIDKFPISRPNLTFSTLTVSNMSPEDSSIYLCSATVFSGNTIYFGEGSWLTVV.

The genes are TRBV20-1 and TRBJ2-2; the TRBD2 assignment by TCRdb is unverifiable without DNA. The CDR3 spans 17 residues. CDR1 and CDR2 (germline): DFQATT, SNEGSKA (reference sequence). The CDR3 here is CSARGASGGAVAGELFF.

This chain links TRBV20-1 with TRBJ2-3; there is no DNA to check the TCRdb D call of TRBD2. This CDR3 region has 17 residues. Germline-derived CDR1 and CDR2 are DFQATT and SNEGSKA (reference sequence). This CDR3 is CSAKGLAGGYSTDTQYF.

V usage is TRBV5-1 and J usage is TRBJ1-2. The CDR3 has 14 residues. Germline CDR1 and CDR2: SGHRS and YFSETQ. CDR3 protein: CASKRDFNLHGYTF.

The chain combines TRBV5-1 with TRBJ2-3; there is no DNA to check the TCRdb D call of TRBD1. From germline, CDR1 is SGHRS and CDR2 YFSETQ. The CDR3 runs 16 residues. The CDR3 protein is CASSLDQGMRTDTQYF.

The chain uses TRBV5-1 and TRBJ1-4. CDR1 is SGHRS, CDR2 YFSETQ, per germline. The CDR3 runs to 15 residues. The CDR3 loop reads CASSISGKPNEKLFF.

The genes are TRBV27 and TRBJ1-2; the D gene TCRdb calls, TRBD1, cannot be checked with no DNA. CDR3 length equals 13 residues. Germline CDR1 reads MNHEY; CDR2 reads SMNVEV (reference sequence). CDR3 sequence: CASSMTGGYGYTF.

The V and J genes are TRBV5-1 and TRBJ2-1; checking the TCRdb D call of TRBD1 is not possible without DNA. Germline loops: CDR1 SGHRS, CDR2 YFSETQ. The CDR3 has 16 residues. CDR3 loop: CASSLASRGGYNEQFF.

The chain couples TRBV18 to TRBJ2-1; the D gene TCRdb calls, TRBD2, cannot be checked with no DNA. CDR1 is KGHSH, CDR2 LQKENI, per germline. The CDR3 is 18 residues long. CDR3 loop: CASSPTRSGLAASSEQFF.

The CDR3 loop reads CASSQGLGQETQYF. The V gene is TRBV4-3, the J gene TRBJ2-5. Germline lookup yields CDR1 LGHNA and CDR2 YSLEER. The CDR3 extends over 14 amino acids.

The gene calls are TRBV5-1 and TRBJ1-1; the TRBD1 assignment by TCRdb is unverifiable without DNA. CDR3 size: 18 residues. In germline, CDR1 is SGHRS, CDR2 YFSETQ. Here the CDR3 reads CASSLAPFQGAVIDEAFF.

V usage is TRBV6-1 and J usage is TRBJ1-5; TCRdb selects TRBD1, and the lack of DNA leaves this call unchecked. This CDR3 contains 18 residues. Looked up from germline, CDR1 is MNHNS and CDR2 is SASEGT. The CDR3: CASSNPPRERYSNQPQHF.

This chain joins TRBV29-1 and TRBJ2-7; no DNA is available, so the TRBD1 call from TCRdb remains unchecked. This CDR3 has 12 residues. CDR1 is SQVTM and CDR2 is ANQGSEA in the germline V gene. The CDR3 region is CSVEPIQGEQYF.

The J gene is TRBJ2-2, the V gene TRBV4-2; TCRdb indicates TRBD1, and absent DNA this call remains unverified. Germline loops: CDR1 LGHNA, CDR2 YNFKEQ. The CDR3 length is 15 residues. The CDR3 protein is CASSQEAGATGELFF.

V and J are TRBV20-1 and TRBJ1-2. The CDR3 has 14 residues. In germline, CDR1 is DFQATT, CDR2 SNEGSKA (reference sequence). The CDR3 region is CSARGSADYYGYTF.

CDR3: CASSYLAGETQYF. The chain recombines TRBV13 with TRBJ2-5; the TRBD2 assignment by TCRdb is unverifiable without DNA. The germline V gene encodes CDR1 PRHDT and CDR2 FYEKMQ (reference sequence). The CDR3 has 13 residues.

This chain links TRBV7-2 with TRBJ2-7. Germline V gene sequence: CDR1 SGHTA, CDR2 FQGNSA. The CDR3 has 13 amino acids. The CDR3 protein is CASSLGVSYEQYF. Full variable domain (outside the CDR3, taken from reference TRBV7-2 and TRBJ2-7): GAGVSQSPSNKVTEKGKDVELRCDPISGHTALYWYRQSLGQGLEFLIYFQGNSAPDKSGLPSDRFSAERTGGSVSTLTIQRTQQEDSAVYLCASSLGVSYEQYFGPGTRLTVT.

The chain links TRBV7-2 to TRBJ2-1; TCRdb's D call of TRBD1 is untestable without DNA. Germline loops: CDR1 SGHTA, CDR2 FQGNSA. The CDR3 extends over 15 amino acids. The CDR3 loop is CASSLGGGHYNEQFF.

This chain connects TRBV5-1 to TRBJ2-3; TCRdb gives TRBD1 as the D gene, but with no DNA this cannot be confirmed. Germline assignment: CDR1 SGHRS and CDR2 YFSETQ. The CDR3 runs to 15 residues. The CDR3 sequence: CASSDRPQGADTQYF.

V is TRBV20-1 and J is TRBJ2-1; TCRdb lists TRBD1, though no DNA is available to test this call. The CDR3 runs 14 residues. Germline CDR1 is DFQATT and CDR2 is SNEGSKA (reference sequence). The CDR3 is CSAVLGRRFHEQFF.